This record covers a single T cell receptor beta chain. Antigen: not known. The data stem from a study of shared clonotypes between healthy human individuals. Study context: The study enrolled two women and a few men aged 18 to 49. Every donor yielded three CD4 naive, three CD4 memory, two CD8 naive and one CD8 memory plate. The study, taken as a whole, reports: Richness estimates generally favored naive over memory subsets. Some naive CD4 clonotypes, 4.5% to 5.5%, turned up in common across four donors.

Naive CD8 cells lacked CD45RO and underwent positive selection for CCR7, leaving out terminally differentiated effector memory CD45RA+ cells. V lost 4 bases to trimming and J lost 1 base; unmatched junction nucleotides: 7. Germline CDR1 is SGHRS and CDR2 is YFSETQ. The CDR3 runs to 15 residues. The method was immunoSEQ multiplex PCR; TCRdb's version includes in-frame clones alone and lacks a portion of them. The data show approximately 2,200,000 clones, with 85% to 95% seen just once and about 1.8% held by the top ten. This sequence was found in a man younger than 35 in good health. Some clones in this sample may be carry-over from other donors' samples. The chain recombines TRBV5-1 with TRBJ2-7, with TRBD2 matching 8 bases. The source material was naive CD8+ T cells from PBMCs. CDR3 in amino acids: CASSPGASGSYEQYF. Written as DNA, the CDR3 is TGCGCCAGCAGCCCGGGGGCTAGCGGGTCCTACGAGCAGTACTTC.